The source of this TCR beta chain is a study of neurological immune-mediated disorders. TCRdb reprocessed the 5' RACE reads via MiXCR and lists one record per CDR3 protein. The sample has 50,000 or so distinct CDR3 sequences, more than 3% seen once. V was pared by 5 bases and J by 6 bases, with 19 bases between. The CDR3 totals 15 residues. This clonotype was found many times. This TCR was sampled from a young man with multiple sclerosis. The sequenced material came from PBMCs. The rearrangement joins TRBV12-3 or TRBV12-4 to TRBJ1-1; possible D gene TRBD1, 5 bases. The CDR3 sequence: CASSKTGGSWAEAFF. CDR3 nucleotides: TGTGCCAGCAGTAAGACGGGGGGTTCTTGGGCTGAAGCTTTCTTT.